This is a list of T cell receptor beta chains from one sample in a study of somatic mutations in cytotoxic T cells in rheumatoid arthritis. Generated by immunoSEQ multiplex PCR, the TCRdb table keeps only in-frame clones and is missing some. Of about 33,000 clones in the sample, less than 85% were seen once. Sequences were obtained from CD8+ T cells sorted from blood. These receptors were obtained from a man between 35 and 55 years old in good health. Each CDR3 is given with its conserved first and last residue. Fields, in order: D gene, clone size, J gene, V gene, CDR3 DNA, CDR3 protein. D genes are given only for firm matches. Expanded clones are given a class, and other clones once, few, many or no size at all.

>TRBD1|NA|TRBJ1-1|TRBV30
TGTGCCTGGAGTGCGGCGGGACAGACAAACACTGAAGCTTTCTTT
CAWSAAGQTNTEAFF
>TRBD2|NA|TRBJ2-7|TRBV9
TGTGCCAGCAGCCCTGGGGGAGGGGACCCCTACGAGCAGTACTTC
CASSPGGGDPYEQYF
>NA|NA|TRBJ2-2|TRBV7-6
TGTGCCAGCAGCTTAGGACAGTTTAACACCGGGGAGCTGTTTTTT
CASSLGQFNTGELFF
>NA|NA|TRBJ2-7|TRBV11-3
TGTGCCAGCAGCTTAGCAGAGGGGGGGCAATACGAGCAGTACTTC
CASSLAEGGQYEQYF
>NA|NA|TRBJ2-7|TRBV6-5
TGTGCCAGCAGTTCTCCTTGGACAGAGTCCTACGAGCAGTACTTC
CASSSPWTESYEQYF
>TRBD1|NA|TRBJ1-1|TRBV9
TGTGCCAGCAGCGAACTTAACAGGGGGAACACTGAAGCTTTCTTT
CASSELNRGNTEAFF
>NA|NA|TRBJ1-2|TRBV4-3
TGCGCCAGCAGCCAAGTGGATAGTACAGTAGGTGGCTACACCTTC
CASSQVDSTVGGYTF
>NA|NA|TRBJ2-1|TRBV7-2
TGTGCCAGCAGGGCCCTCACCTCCTACAATGAGCAGTTCTTC
CASRALTSYNEQFF
>NA|NA|TRBJ2-7|TRBV4-2
TGTGCCAGCAGCCAAGGACTATCCCCCTACGAGCAGTACTTC
CASSQGLSPYEQYF
>TRBD1|NA|TRBJ2-3|TRBV7-3
TGTGCCAGCAGCTCTAACCCGACAGGGCCAGATACGCAGTATTTT
CASSSNPTGPDTQYF
>NA|few|TRBJ1-1|TRBV6-5
TGTGCCAGCAGTTACGGCGGTACTGAAGCTTTCTTT
CASSYGGTEAFF
>NA|NA|TRBJ2-7|TRBV20-1
TGCAGCGCCCGGCAGGGCTACGAGCAGTACTTC
CSARQGYEQYF
>NA|NA|TRBJ2-7|TRBV4-1
TGCGCCAGCAGCTCTGACGTAGCCTACGAGCAGTACTTC
CASSSDVAYEQYF
>NA|NA|TRBJ2-1|TRBV9
TGTGCCAGCAGCGTAGCTGAGGGTGAGCAGTTCTTC
CASSVAEGEQFF
>NA|few|TRBJ1-1|TRBV6-5
TGTGCCAGCAGTTACATCAGGGGATGGGACACTGAAGCTTTCTTT
CASSYIRGWDTEAFF
>NA|few|TRBJ1-1|TRBV27
TGTGCCAGCAGTTTATTGGGGGACAACACTGAAGCTTTCTTT
CASSLLGDNTEAFF
>NA|NA|TRBJ2-1|TRBV27
TGTGCCAGCAGTTACGGAGGCCAGGACAATGAGCAGTTCTTC
CASSYGGQDNEQFF
>TRBD1|NA|TRBJ2-1|TRBV6-1
TGTGCCAGCAGTGAAGCGCTTCTAGGTGACAGGGGGCTGGATGAGCAGTTCTTC
CASSEALLGDRGLDEQFF
>TRBD1|few|TRBJ2-7|TRBV2
TGTGCCAGCATCCCCCTAGGGGAAGGGGGCAACGAGCAGTACTTC
CASIPLGEGGNEQYF
>NA|NA|TRBJ1-1|TRBV11-2
TGTGCCAGCAGCTTGAGGTCGGGCACTGAAGCTTTCTTT
CASSLRSGTEAFF
>TRBD2|NA|TRBJ2-7|TRBV30
TGTGCCTCGTGGTCTAGCGGGAGTGGCTACGAGCAGTACTTC
CASWSSGSGYEQYF
>TRBD2|NA|TRBJ2-1|TRBV5-1
TGCGCCAGCAGCTATGAGGGGCGACTAGCCAATGAGCAGTTCTTC
CASSYEGRLANEQFF
>NA|NA|TRBJ2-2|TRBV4-1
TGCGCCAGCAGCCAACCGGTAACCGGGGAGCTGTTTTTT
CASSQPVTGELFF
>NA|NA|TRBJ1-5|TRBV27
TGTGCCAGCAGTCTGGAAAAGACAGGGCCCCAGCATTTT
CASSLEKTGPQHF
>NA|NA|TRBJ1-1|TRBV28
TGTGCCAGCAGTCCCGGGGGGAGTGCTGAAGCTTTCTTT
CASSPGGSAEAFF
>NA|NA|TRBJ2-7|TRBV6-1
TGTGCCAGCAGTGGGGGAGGGGGCTACGAGCAGTACTTC
CASSGGGGYEQYF
>NA|once|TRBJ2-7|TRBV10-2
TGCGCCAGCGCGGAGCGGGCCACGGCCGGCGAGCAGTACTTC
CASAERATAGEQYF
>NA|NA|TRBJ1-5|TRBV5-6
TGTGCCAGCAGCTTAGGGCAGGGTAGCAATCAGCCCCAGCATTTT
CASSLGQGSNQPQHF
>TRBD2|NA|TRBJ2-1|TRBV9
TGTGCCAGCAGCGGAATGACTAGCGGGGGGTCCTACAATGAGCAGTTCTTC
CASSGMTSGGSYNEQFF
>TRBD1|NA|TRBJ2-3|TRBV19
TGTGCCAGTAGCCCCCGGGACAGGGGATCAGATACGCAGTATTTT
CASSPRDRGSDTQYF
>TRBD1|NA|TRBJ1-2|TRBV5-1
TGCGCCAGCAGCTTGGGACAGGGAGCTAACTATGGCTACACCTTC
CASSLGQGANYGYTF